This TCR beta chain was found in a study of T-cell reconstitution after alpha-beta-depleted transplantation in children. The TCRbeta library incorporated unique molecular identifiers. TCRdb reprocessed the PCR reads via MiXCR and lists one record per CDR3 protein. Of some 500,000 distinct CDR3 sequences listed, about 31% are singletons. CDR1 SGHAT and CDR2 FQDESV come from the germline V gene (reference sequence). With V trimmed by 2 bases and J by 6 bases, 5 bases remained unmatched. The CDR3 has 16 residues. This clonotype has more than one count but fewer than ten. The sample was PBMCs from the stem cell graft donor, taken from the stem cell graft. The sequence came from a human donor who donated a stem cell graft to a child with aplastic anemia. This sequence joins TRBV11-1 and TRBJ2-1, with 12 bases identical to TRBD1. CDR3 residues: CASSLTGTGGFNEQFF. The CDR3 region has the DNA TGTGCCAGCAGCTTAACTGGGACAGGGGGCTTCAATGAGCAGTTCTTC.